This TCR beta chain is from a study of technical replicates of blood from a few donors. Clones were read by immunoSEQ multiplex PCR, and TCRdb kept only the in-frame ones, dropping some. Seen here are tens of thousands of clones, around 94% observed once, and the top ten hold less than 0.3%. This CDR3 has 15 residues. Unmatched junction bases numbered 8, after V lost 3 bases and J lost 8 bases. CDR1 and CDR2 (germline): SGHKS, YYEKEE (reference sequence). This rearrangement joins TRBV5-5 to TRBJ1-2; 12 nucleotides align to TRBD1. This sequence was found in a human donor in good health. Sequencing was performed on T cells isolated from PBMCs. The CDR3 sequence: CASSSLGTGGVGYTF. The CDR3 DNA is TGTGCCAGCAGCTCCCTCGGGACAGGGGGCGTCGGCTACACCTTC.